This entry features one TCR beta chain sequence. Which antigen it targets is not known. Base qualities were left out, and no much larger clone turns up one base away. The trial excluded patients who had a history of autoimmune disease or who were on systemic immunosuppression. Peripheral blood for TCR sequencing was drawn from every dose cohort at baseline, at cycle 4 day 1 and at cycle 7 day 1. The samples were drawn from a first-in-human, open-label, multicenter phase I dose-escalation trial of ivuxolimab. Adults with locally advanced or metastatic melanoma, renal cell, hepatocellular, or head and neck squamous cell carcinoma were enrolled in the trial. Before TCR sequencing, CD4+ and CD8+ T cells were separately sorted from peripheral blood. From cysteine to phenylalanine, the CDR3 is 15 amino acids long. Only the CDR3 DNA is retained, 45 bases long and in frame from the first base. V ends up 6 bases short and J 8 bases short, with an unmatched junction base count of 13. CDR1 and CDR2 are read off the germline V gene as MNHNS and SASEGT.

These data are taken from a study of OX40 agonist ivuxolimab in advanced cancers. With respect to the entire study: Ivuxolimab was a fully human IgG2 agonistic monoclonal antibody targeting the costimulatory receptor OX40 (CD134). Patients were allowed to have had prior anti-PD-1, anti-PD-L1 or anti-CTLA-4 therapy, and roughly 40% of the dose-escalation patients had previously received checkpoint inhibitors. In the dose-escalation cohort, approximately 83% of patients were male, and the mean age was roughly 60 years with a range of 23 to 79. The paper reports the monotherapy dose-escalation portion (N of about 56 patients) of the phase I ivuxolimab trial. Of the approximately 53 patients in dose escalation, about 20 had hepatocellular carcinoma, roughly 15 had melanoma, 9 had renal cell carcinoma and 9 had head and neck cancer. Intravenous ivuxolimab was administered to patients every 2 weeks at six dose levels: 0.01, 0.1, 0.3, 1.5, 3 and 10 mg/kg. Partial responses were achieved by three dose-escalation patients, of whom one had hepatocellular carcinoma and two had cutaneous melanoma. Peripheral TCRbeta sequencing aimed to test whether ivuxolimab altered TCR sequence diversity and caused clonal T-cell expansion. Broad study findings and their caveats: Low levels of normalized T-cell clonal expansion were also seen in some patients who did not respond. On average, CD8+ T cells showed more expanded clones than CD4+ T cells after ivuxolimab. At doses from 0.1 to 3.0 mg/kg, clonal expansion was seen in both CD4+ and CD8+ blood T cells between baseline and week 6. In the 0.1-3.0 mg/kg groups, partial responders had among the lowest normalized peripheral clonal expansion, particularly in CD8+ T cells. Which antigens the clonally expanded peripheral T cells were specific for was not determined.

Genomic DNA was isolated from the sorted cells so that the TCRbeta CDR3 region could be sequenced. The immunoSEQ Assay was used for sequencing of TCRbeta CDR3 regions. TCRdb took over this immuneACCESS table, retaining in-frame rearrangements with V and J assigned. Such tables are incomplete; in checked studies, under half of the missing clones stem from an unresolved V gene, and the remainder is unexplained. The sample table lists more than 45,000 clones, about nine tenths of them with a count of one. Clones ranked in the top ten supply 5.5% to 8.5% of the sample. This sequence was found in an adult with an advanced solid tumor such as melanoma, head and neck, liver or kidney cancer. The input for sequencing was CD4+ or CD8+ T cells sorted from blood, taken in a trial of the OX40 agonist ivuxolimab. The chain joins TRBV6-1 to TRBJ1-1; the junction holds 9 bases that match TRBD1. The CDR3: CASSLQGAPPLEAFF. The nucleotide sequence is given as TGTGCCAGCAGCCTACAGGGGGCGCCCCCTTTAGAAGCTTTCTTT.